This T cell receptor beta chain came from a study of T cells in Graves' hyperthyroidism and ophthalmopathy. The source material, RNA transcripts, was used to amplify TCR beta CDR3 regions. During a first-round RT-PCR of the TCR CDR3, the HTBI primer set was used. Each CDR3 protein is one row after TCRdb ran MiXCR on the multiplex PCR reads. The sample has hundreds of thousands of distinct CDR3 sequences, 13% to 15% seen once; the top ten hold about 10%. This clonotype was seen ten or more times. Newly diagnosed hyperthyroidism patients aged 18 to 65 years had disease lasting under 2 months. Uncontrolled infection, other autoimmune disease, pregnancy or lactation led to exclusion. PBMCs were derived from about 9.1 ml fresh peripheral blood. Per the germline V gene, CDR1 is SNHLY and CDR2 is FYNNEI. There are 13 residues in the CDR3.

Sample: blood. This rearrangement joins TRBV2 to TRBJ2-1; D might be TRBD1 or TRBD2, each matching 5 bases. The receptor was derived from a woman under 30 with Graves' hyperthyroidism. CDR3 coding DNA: TGTGCGTTCCGGGGCATCGGTAACAATGAGCAGTTCTTC. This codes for CAFRGIGNNEQFF.